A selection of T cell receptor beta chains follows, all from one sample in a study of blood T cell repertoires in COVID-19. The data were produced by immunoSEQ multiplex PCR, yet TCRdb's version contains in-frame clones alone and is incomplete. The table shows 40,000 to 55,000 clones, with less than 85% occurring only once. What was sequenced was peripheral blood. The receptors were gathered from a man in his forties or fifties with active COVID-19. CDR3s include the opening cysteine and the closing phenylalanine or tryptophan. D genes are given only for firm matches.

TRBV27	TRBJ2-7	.	CASSFSQAVREQYF
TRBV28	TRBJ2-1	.	CASSLSLGGRDNEQFF
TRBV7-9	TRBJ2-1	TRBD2	CASSSGGDMQFF
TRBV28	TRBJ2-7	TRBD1	CASIRTGFWYEQYF
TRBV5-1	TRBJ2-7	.	CASSLDYRAQDEQYF
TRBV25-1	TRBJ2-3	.	CASRDTGVPDTQYF
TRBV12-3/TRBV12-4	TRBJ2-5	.	CASSGLQETQYF
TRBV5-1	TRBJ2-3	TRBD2	CASSLGPSGGAADTQYF
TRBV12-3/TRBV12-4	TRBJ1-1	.	CASSYQLNTEAFF
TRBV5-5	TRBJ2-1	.	CASSFLQDYNEQFF
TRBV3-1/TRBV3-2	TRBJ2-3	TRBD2	CASSPRLAGDTQYF
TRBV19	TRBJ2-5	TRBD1	CASSMGRTGAPSTQYF
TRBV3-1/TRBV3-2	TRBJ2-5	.	CATSPTGVGKTQYF
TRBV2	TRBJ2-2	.	CASSLLRITGELFF
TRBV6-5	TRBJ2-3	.	CASSQQGSDTQYF
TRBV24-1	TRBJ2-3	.	CATSDPDAGADTQYF
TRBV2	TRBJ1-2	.	CASSGQYYGYTF
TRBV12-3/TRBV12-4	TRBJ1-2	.	CASSDNGVRGYTF
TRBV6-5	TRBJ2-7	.	CASSYDRGADEQYF
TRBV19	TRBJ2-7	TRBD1	CASSIGTGYEQYF
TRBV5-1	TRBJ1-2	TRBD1	CASSLATGNGYTF
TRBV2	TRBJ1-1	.	CASRNKLNTEAFF
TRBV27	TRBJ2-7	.	CASSMDSSYEQYF
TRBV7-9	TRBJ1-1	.	CASSLNLEAFF
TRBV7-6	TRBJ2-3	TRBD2	CASSSPGLGDATGTDTQYF
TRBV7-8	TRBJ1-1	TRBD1	CASSPQGVGLNTEAFF
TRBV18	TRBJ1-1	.	CASSPPRGRTEAFF
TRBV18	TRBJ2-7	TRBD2	CASSPTDERGEQYF
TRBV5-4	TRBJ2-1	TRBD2	CASSRSSGGAHNEQFF
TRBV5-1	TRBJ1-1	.	CASSTTGHTEAFF
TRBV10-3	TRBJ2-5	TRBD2	CAIRRGAEGETQYF
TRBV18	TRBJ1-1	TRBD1	CASSPGQGASEAFF
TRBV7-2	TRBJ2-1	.	CASSLNGGGNNEQFF
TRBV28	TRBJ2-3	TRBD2	CASSGVRGVADTQYF
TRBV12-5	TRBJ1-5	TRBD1	CASGWGTGTLGQPQHF
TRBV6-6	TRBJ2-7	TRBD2	CASTREGKTYEQYF
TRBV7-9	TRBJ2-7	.	CASSLGHTSYEQYF
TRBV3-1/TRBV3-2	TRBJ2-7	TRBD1	CASSQNRGHEQYF
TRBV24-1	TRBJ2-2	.	CATSDNDRPGELFF
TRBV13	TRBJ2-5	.	CASRRRYQETQYF
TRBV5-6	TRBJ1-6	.	CASSLAGTYSPLHF